One T cell receptor beta chain is described in this entry. Its cognate antigen is unknown. Expressed TCRB transcripts were sequenced because the entire RNA isolate underwent reverse transcription. Measured with immunoSEQ multiplex PCR; TCRdb has only the in-frame clones, and not every one. The data hold approximately 380,000 clones, with more than 13% observed a single time. The data stem from a study of beta chain features in type 1 diabetes. Study conclusions and caveats: Patients' naive, central memory and regulatory TCRB repertoires appeared more alike than those of healthy donors.

Specimen: naive CD4+ T cells from blood. The source is a woman younger than 35 in good health.

This CDR3 is CASSQELVPVYGYTF. In DNA, the CDR3 is TGTGCCAGCAGCCAAGAGCTTGTGCCAGTCTATGGCTACACCTTC. The chain links TRBV14 to TRBJ1-2; D is unclear. In germline, CDR1 is SGHDN, CDR2 FVKESK. The CDR3 has 15 amino acids. The ends were cut back, 0 bases at V and 4 bases at J, with 12 bases in the middle. Complete variable domain (other parts from reference TRBV14 and TRBJ1-2): EAGVTQFPSHSVIEKGQTVTLRCDPISGHDNLYWYRRVMGKEIKFLLHFVKESKQDESGMPNNRFLAERTGGTYSTLKVQPAELEDSGVYFCASSQELVPVYGYTFGSGTRLTVV.